The table lists the clone carrying this TCR beta chain with many counts. Its antigen is undetermined. PCR involved 60 Vbeta and 13 Jbeta primers. Produced via immunoSEQ multiplex PCR; TCRdb's table is partial and in-frame only. The table has 100,000 to 150,000 clones, about 80% seen once. The data were taken from a study of cytomegalovirus exposure and HLA in healthy donors. V was cut by 7 bases and J by 4 bases, with 13 bases left in between. This CDR3 contains 14 residues. CDR1 and CDR2 (germline): SNHLY, FYNNEI. Points from the study as a whole: Apparent HLA restriction characterized most CMV-associated TCR beta chains in a later analysis.

Sequencing was carried out using PBMCs. This sequence joins TRBV2 and TRBJ2-2; tentative D call: TRBD1 (5 bases). The sequence came from a woman aged 45-60 years in good health and CMV-seropositive. Here the CDR3 DNA reads TGTGCCAGCAATTCGGGCAGGGCCACCGGGGAGCTGTTTTTT. Amino acid sequence: CASNSGRATGELFF.